This T cell receptor beta chain came from a study of identical twins. Study-level findings and limits: Fewer insertions characterized abundant cord blood beta clonotypes, whereas memory repertoires showed none. For monozygotic twins, models underestimated out-of-frame TCR alpha sharing.

This clonotype has a handful of counts. Its antigen is unidentified. TCRdb independently ran MiXCR on the 5' RACE reads; one entry per CDR3 protein. This table holds 450,000 or so distinct CDR3 sequences, approximately 15% found once. The same sample was also studied in work on yellow fever vaccine responses in identical twins. In that study: Reportedly, twins showed a vaccine T cell response that looked partly convergent and partly personalized.

The sequence was obtained from a woman aged 18 to 35 in good health. The sample was CD4+ T cells sorted from blood.

CDR3 DNA: TGTGCCAGCAGCTTCCTCCTGGCTAGCACAGATACGCAGTATTTT. Its protein is CASSFLLASTDTQYF. The chain uses TRBV11-2 and TRBJ2-3; D remains ambiguous. CDR1 and CDR2 from the germline V gene are SGHAT and FQNNGV. The V end lost 3 bases, the J end lost 0 bases, and 10 bases lay between the germline ends. CDR3 size: 15 residues.